Below are 24 T cell receptor beta chains sequenced from a single sample in a study of Graves' ophthalmopathy and Graves' hyperthyroidism. Using RNA transcripts, the TCR beta CDR3 regions were amplified. Second-round multiplex PCR followed a first-round RT-PCR using HTBI primers. MiXCR, applied by TCRdb to the multiplex PCR reads, yields one record per CDR3 protein. The table has some 1.1 million distinct CDR3 sequences, 35% to 40% seen once. The sequencing sample was made of peripheral blood or thyroid tissue (not recorded which). These receptors were obtained from an adult man with Graves' hyperthyroidism.

The rearrangement joins TRBV7-2 to TRBJ2-1, with D maybe TRBD2 (5 bases). This CDR3 region has 14 residues. The V gene's germline CDR1 is SGHTA and CDR2 FQGNSA. Between the trimmed V and J ends, which lost 7 bases and 7 bases, there was a span of 17 bases. The CDR3 bases are TGTGCCAGCACCTCGGACTGGAGTAGGAATGAGCAGTTCTTC. Translating gives CASTSDWSRNEQFF. Full variable domain (missing parts from reference TRBV7-2 and TRBJ2-1): GAGVSQSPSNKVTEKGKDVELRCDPISGHTALYWYRQSLGQGLEFLIYFQGNSAPDKSGLPSDRFSAERTGGSVSTLTIQRTQQEDSAVYLCASTSDWSRNEQFFGPGTRLTVL.

This rearrangement joins TRBV15 to TRBJ2-3; 11 positions agree with TRBD2. J gave up 6 bases and V 1 base, and 6 bases lay outside the gene matches. The CDR3 totals 16 residues. The germline CDR1 and CDR2 sequences are LNHNV and YYDKDF (reference sequence). The CDR3 bases are TGTGCCACCAGCAGAGGACTAGCGGGGCCATTGGATACGCAGTATTTT. Its protein product is CATSRGLAGPLDTQYF.

This clonotype was picked up many times. The chain recombines TRBV5-8 with TRBJ1-1; unclear D gene. V was pared by 1 base and J by 1 base, with 2 bases between. The CDR3 consists of 12 residues. Germline V gene data show CDR1 as SGHTS and CDR2 as YDEGEE. CDR3 sequence: CASSLPNTEAFF. The CDR3 bases are TGTGCCAGCAGCTTGCCGAACACTGAAGCTTTCTTT. Together with reference TRBV5-8 and TRBJ1-1, the CDR3 gives the full variable domain: EAGVTQSPTHLIKTRGQQATLRCSPISGHTSVYWYQQALGLGLQFLLWYDEGEERNRGNFPPRFSGRQFPNYSSELNVNALELEDSALYLCASSLPNTEAFFGQGTRLTVV.

In regard to this clonotype: At one of its ends the junction is not consistent with the germline gene, which may arise from a read error. The V and J genes are TRBV10-3 and TRBJ2-2; TRBD1 aligns across 9 bases. CDR1 is ENHRY, CDR2 SYGVKD, per germline. CDR3 length: 18 residues. The CDR3 reads CASSSAGQGRSNTGELFF. The DNA of the CDR3 is TGTGCCAGCAGTTCCGCGGGACAGGGCCGTTCGAACACCGGGGAGCTGTTTTTT.

The chain links TRBV24-1 to TRBJ2-5; weak D call: TRBD1 (6 bases). The CDR3 is made up of 15 amino acids. Trimming stripped 1 base from V and 5 bases from J, with 13 bases between. Per germline, CDR1 KGHDR and CDR2 SFDVKD. The CDR3 region is CATSDLGGSVETQYF. The DNA of the CDR3 is TGTGCCACCAGTGATTTAGGGGGTTCCGTGGAGACCCAGTACTTC.

The chain employs TRBV12-3 or TRBV12-4 and TRBJ2-2, with D hard to call. The CDR3 covers 11 residues. V was trimmed by 1 base and J by 13 bases, leaving 7 bases between them. The CDR3 loop reads CASSLVAGLFF. The CDR3 DNA reads TGTGCCAGCAGTTTAGTAGCTGGGCTGTTTTTT.

This clonotype has at least ten counts. CDR3 region: CASSQRRQNTEAFF. CDR3 bases: TGTGCCAGCAGCCAGCGACGGCAGAACACTGAAGCTTTCTTT. The chain recombines TRBV14 with TRBJ1-1; D gene uncertain. The germline CDR1 and CDR2 sequences are SGHDN and FVKESK. Between the trimmed V and J ends, which lost 3 bases and 1 base, there was a span of 9 bases. The CDR3 has 14 residues. Complete variable domain (other parts from reference TRBV14 and TRBJ1-1): EAGVTQFPSHSVIEKGQTVTLRCDPISGHDNLYWYRRVMGKEIKFLLHFVKESKQDESGMPNNRFLAERTGGTYSTLKVQPAELEDSGVYFCASSQRRQNTEAFFGQGTRLTVV.

This clonotype was seen at least ten times. The rearrangement uses TRBV10-3 and TRBJ1-3; perhaps TRBD1 as D (5 bases). CDR1 and CDR2 (germline): ENHRY, SYGVKD. V lost 7 bases, J lost 4 bases, and 17 bases lay in between. The CDR3 contains 15 residues. CDR3 loop: CAIKGQTEPGNTIYF. In DNA, the CDR3 is TGTGCCATCAAGGGCCAGACAGAACCCGGAAACACCATATATTTT.

This clonotype was counted ten times or more. The chain carries TRBV7-8 and TRBJ2-7; the D gene is possibly TRBD1 (6 bases). The CDR3 extends over 16 amino acids. CDR1 is SGHVS and CDR2 is FQNEAQ in the germline V gene. Trimming left V 4 bases short and J 2 bases short, with 18 bases between. The CDR3 is CASSSHRVGTPYEQYF. The CDR3 DNA reads TGTGCCAGCAGCTCACACCGTGTTGGGACACCCTACGAGCAGTACTTC.

V is TRBV6-5 and J is TRBJ1-3; the D gene is possibly TRBD1 (6 bases). Germline V gene lookup returns CDR1 MNHEY and CDR2 SVGAGI. Trimming took off 6 bases at V and 5 bases at J, with 17 bases between the two ends. The CDR3 spans 15 residues. CDR3 nucleotides: TGTGCCAGCAGGAGATCCCCGCAGGGGAGAAACACCATATATTTT. Encoded protein: CASRRSPQGRNTIYF.

This chain joins TRBV29-1 and TRBJ2-7; TRBD1 or TRBD2 may be the D gene (5 bases each). Trimming shortened V by 8 bases and J by 2 bases, and 16 bases separated the two germline ends. CDR1 and CDR2 from the germline V gene are SQVTM and ANQGSEA. The CDR3 loop spans 13 amino acids. The CDR3 DNA is TGCAGCCCCGGGGCAGGAACTACCTACGAGCAGTACTTC. Protein sequence: CSPGAGTTYEQYF.

In its sample, this clonotype was seen a few times. CDR3 sequence (DNA): TGTGCCAGCGGACAAGGCGAGCAGTACTTC. It yields the protein CASGQGEQYF. The rearrangement joins TRBV10-3 to TRBJ2-7; tentative D call: TRBD1 (5 bases). Germline CDR1 is ENHRY and CDR2 is SYGVKD. V lost 10 bases, J lost 6 bases, and 10 bases lay in between. This CDR3 has 10 amino acids.

The J gene is TRBJ1-4, the V gene TRBV11-2; the match to TRBD1 covers 8 bases. Germline V gene data show CDR1 as SGHAT and CDR2 as FQNNGV. J gave up 6 bases and V 4 bases, and 7 bases lay outside the gene matches. This CDR3 contains 15 residues. The CDR3 coding sequence is TGTGCCAGCAGCTCCTCAGGGGGCGGAGATGAAAAACTGTTTTTT. It is translated as CASSSSGGGDEKLFF. The full variable domain, in which reference TRBV11-2 and TRBJ1-4 provide the parts outside the CDR3, is EAGVAQSPRYKIIEKRQSVAFWCNPISGHATLYWYQQILGQGPKLLIQFQNNGVVDDSQLPKDRFSAERLKGVDSTLKIQPAKLEDSAVYLCASSSSGGGDEKLFFGSGTQLSVL.

This clonotype has a count of ten or more. This chain links TRBV5-5 with TRBJ1-2, with TRBD1 matching 7 bases. The V gene end was trimmed by 3 bases and the J gene end by 4 bases; junction bases not matched to a gene: 6. The CDR3 spans 14 residues. The germline V gene encodes CDR1 SGHKS and CDR2 YYEKEE (reference sequence). The CDR3 DNA reads as TGTGCCAGCAGCTCCGACAGGGAAGGCTATGGCTACACCTTC. Encoded protein: CASSSDREGYGYTF.

This clonotype has ten or more counts. The chain links TRBV10-3 to TRBJ1-2, with D uncertain. Looked up from germline, CDR1 is ENHRY and CDR2 is SYGVKD. The V gene lost 3 bases and the J gene lost 4 bases, with 12 bases spanning the gap. The CDR3 length is 14 residues. The CDR3 is CAISDQKQTYGYTF. In DNA form, the CDR3 reads TGTGCCATCAGTGACCAAAAACAGACCTATGGCTACACCTTC.

This clonotype was observed many times. V and J are TRBV20-1 and TRBJ1-6, with 8 bases aligning to TRBD1. Germline loops: CDR1 DFQATT, CDR2 SNEGSKA (reference sequence). This CDR3 is 16 amino acids long. Trimming took 1 base from V and 6 from J; bases not matched to a gene: 8. The CDR3 is CSARVPGTGLNSPLHF. DNA of the CDR3: TGCAGTGCTAGAGTACCCGGGACAGGCCTTAATTCACCCCTCCACTTT.

The V gene is TRBV12-3 or TRBV12-4, the J gene TRBJ2-2; 9 nucleotides match TRBD2. V trimming: 4 bases; J trimming: 10 bases; junction bases outside the gene matches: 7. This CDR3 is 14 amino acids long. The CDR3 coding sequence is TGTGCCAGCAGTTCTCGACTAGCGGCCGAGGAGCTGTTTTTT. This sequence encodes CASSSRLAAEELFF.

This clonotype was detected many times. J is TRBJ2-7 and V is TRBV29-1; D remains unclear. The V end lost 2 bases, the J end lost 4 bases, and 9 bases lay between the germline ends. The CDR3 sequence is 12 residues long. Germline V gene sequence: CDR1 SQVTM, CDR2 ANQGSEA. The CDR3 region is CSVETARYEQYF. CDR3 bases: TGCAGCGTTGAAACGGCTAGATACGAGCAGTACTTC.

Of note for this clonotype: This is likely a read error, given that the CDR3 carries no conserved phenylalanine or tryptophan at its end. This chain connects TRBV25-1 to TRBJ2-7, with 10 bases lining up with TRBD1. The CDR3 loop spans 15 amino acids. Germline CDR1 reads MGHDK; CDR2 reads SYGVNS. V lost 5 bases and J lost 7; bases outside the gene matches: 11. The CDR3 here is CASSTSGTGVYEQYL. In DNA form, the CDR3 reads TGTGCCAGCAGTACGTCCGGGACAGGGGTGTATGAGCAGTACCTC.

The chain is built from TRBV19 and TRBJ1-2; 7 bases map to TRBD1. V shed 7 bases and J 4 bases; nucleotides not matched to a gene: 21. This CDR3 has 18 residues. Germline V gives CDR1 LNHDA, CDR2 SQIVND (reference sequence). CDR3 nucleotides: TGTGCCAGTACCCGTACCGTTCCAATAGGGACAGCTAGCTATGGCTACACCTTC. This translates into CASTRTVPIGTASYGYTF. The variable domain in full, with the rest retrieved from reference TRBV19 and TRBJ1-2, is DGGITQSPKYLFRKEGQNVTLSCEQNLNHDAMYWYRQDPGQGLRLIYYSQIVNDFQKGDIAEGYSVSREKKESFPLTVTSAQKNPTAFYLCASTRTVPIGTASYGYTFGSGTRLTVV.

In this sample, this clonotype turned up many times. V and J are TRBV7-2 and TRBJ2-7; TRBD2 matches 7 bases. Germline V gives CDR1 SGHTA, CDR2 FQGNSA. J was trimmed by 3 bases and V by 4 bases; bases with no gene match: 9. This CDR3 is built from 15 residues. The CDR3 region has the DNA TGTGCCAGCAGCTCCAATCCTAGCGGATACTACGAGCAGTACTTC. It yields the protein CASSSNPSGYYEQYF. Using reference TRBV7-2 and TRBJ2-7 for the parts outside the CDR3, the full variable domain is GAGVSQSPSNKVTEKGKDVELRCDPISGHTALYWYRQSLGQGLEFLIYFQGNSAPDKSGLPSDRFSAERTGGSVSTLTIQRTQQEDSAVYLCASSSNPSGYYEQYFGPGTRLTVT.

This clonotype was detected a few times. The chain uses TRBV4-3 and TRBJ2-6; no definite D call. The CDR3 length is 17 residues. The germline CDR1 and CDR2 sequences are LGHNA and YSLEER. The ends were cut back, 3 bases at V and 1 base at J, with 13 bases in the middle. As DNA, the CDR3 is TGCGCCAGCAGCCATTCCTCGACGGAATCTGGGGCCAACGTCCTGACTTTC. Protein sequence: CASSHSSTESGANVLTF.

Turning to this clonotype: A single base separates this from a much larger clone, so it may be a read error. The V call is TRBV12-3 or TRBV12-4, the J call TRBJ2-5; D remains unclear. Trimming took off 6 bases at V and 4 bases at J, with 15 bases between the two ends. The CDR3 is made up of 14 amino acids. The CDR3 DNA reads TGTGCCAGCAGCGAAGGACCTCGAGGAGAGACCCAGTACTTC. This gives the protein CASSEGPRGETQYF.

V and J are TRBV7-3 and TRBJ1-2, with 8 positions matching TRBD1. The CDR3 totals 13 residues. Germline CDR1 reads SGHTA; CDR2 reads FQGTGA. V trimming: 5 bases; J trimming: 10 bases; junction bases outside the gene matches: 9. The CDR3 is CASSPRTGSDYTF. CDR3 sequence (DNA): TGTGCCAGCAGCCCTCGGACAGGGTCGGACTACACCTTC. The full variable domain, with the rest looked up from reference TRBV7-3 and TRBJ1-2, is GAGVSQTPSNKVTEKGKYVELRCDPISGHTALYWYRQSLGQGPEFLIYFQGTGAADDSGLPNDRFFAVRPEGSVSTLKIQRTERGDSAVYLCASSPRTGSDYTFGSGTRLTVV.